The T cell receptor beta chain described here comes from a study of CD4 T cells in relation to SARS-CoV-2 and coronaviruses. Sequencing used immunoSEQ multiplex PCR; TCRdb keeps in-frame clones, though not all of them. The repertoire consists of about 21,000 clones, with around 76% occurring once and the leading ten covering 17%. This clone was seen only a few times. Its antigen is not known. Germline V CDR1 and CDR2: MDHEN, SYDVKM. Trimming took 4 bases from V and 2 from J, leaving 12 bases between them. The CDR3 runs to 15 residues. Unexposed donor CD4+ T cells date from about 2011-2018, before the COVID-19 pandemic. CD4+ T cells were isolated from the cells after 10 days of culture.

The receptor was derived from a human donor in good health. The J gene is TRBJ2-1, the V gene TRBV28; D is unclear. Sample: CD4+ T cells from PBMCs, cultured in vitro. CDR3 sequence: CASSSTDQTYNEQFF. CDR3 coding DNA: TGTGCCAGCAGTTCTACGGACCAAACCTACAATGAGCAGTTCTTC.